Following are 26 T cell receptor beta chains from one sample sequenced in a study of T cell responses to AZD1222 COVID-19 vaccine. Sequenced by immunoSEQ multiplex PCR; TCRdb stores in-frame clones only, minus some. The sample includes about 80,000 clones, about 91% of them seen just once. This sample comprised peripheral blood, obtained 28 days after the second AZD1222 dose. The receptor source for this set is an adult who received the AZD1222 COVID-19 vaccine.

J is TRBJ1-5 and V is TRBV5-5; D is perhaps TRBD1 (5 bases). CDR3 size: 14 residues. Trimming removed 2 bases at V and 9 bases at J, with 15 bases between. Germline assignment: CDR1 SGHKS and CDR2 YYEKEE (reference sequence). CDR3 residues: CASSLSSATGPQHF. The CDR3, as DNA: TGTGCCAGCAGCTTATCTTCGGCTACAGGGCCCCAGCATTTT.

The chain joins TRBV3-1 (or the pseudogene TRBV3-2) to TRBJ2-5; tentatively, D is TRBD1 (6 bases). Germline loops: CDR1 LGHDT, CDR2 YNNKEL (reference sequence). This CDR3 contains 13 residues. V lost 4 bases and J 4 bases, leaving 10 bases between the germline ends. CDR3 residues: CASSRGGRETQYF. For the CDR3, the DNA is TGTGCCAGCAGCCGAGGGGGACGAGAGACCCAGTACTTC.

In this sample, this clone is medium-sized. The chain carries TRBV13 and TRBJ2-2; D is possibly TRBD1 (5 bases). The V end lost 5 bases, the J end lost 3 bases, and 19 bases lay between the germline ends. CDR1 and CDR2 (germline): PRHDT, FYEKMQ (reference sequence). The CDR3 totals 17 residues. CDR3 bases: TGTGCCAGCAGCCAAACCAAACAGGATAAGGACACCGGGGAGCTGTTTTTT. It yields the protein CASSQTKQDKDTGELFF.

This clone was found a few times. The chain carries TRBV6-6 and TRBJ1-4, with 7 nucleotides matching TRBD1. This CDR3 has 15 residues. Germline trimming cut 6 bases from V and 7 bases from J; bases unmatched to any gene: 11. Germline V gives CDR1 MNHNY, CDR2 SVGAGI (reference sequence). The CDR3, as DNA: TGTGCCAGCAGCCCGGTGACAGGGTCTATTGAAAAACTGTTTTTT. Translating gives CASSPVTGSIEKLFF.

CDR3 sequence reads: CASSSGSQMNTEAFF. Written as DNA, the CDR3 is TGTGCCAGCAGCTCGGGCAGCCAGATGAACACTGAAGCTTTCTTT. The chain carries TRBV7-9 and TRBJ1-1; D is unresolved. V lost 4 bases to trimming and J lost 0 bases, with 12 bases between them. Germline assignment: CDR1 SEHNR and CDR2 FQNEAQ (reference sequence). The CDR3 totals 15 residues.

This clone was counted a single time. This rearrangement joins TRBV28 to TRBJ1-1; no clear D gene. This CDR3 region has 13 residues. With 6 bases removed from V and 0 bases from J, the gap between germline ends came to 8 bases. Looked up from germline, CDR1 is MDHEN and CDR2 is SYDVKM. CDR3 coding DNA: TGTGCCAGCAGGAGTTTTATGAACACTGAAGCTTTCTTT. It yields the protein CASRSFMNTEAFF.

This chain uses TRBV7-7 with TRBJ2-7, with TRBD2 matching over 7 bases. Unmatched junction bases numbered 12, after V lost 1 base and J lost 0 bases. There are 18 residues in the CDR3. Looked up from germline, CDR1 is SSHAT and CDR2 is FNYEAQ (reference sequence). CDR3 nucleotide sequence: TGTGCCAGCAGCTTAGGTCCGGGAGGCAGGGAAAGCTCCTACGAGCAGTACTTC. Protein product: CASSLGPGGRESSYEQYF. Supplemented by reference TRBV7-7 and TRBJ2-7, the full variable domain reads GAGVSQSPRYKVTKRGQDVTLRCDPISSHATLYWYQQALGQGPEFLTYFNYEAQPDKSGLPSDRFSAERPEGSISTLTIQRTEQRDSAMYRCASSLGPGGRESSYEQYFGPGTRLTVT.

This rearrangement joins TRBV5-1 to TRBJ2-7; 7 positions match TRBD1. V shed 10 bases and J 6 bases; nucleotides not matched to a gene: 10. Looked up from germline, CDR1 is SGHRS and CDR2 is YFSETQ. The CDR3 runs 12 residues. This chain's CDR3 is CASRQGVGEQYF. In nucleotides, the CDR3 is TGCGCCTCACGACAGGGTGTTGGCGAGCAGTACTTC.

The CDR3 DNA is TGTGCCAGCACCCCGTCTGGACAGAATCAAGAGACCCAGTACTTC. Encoded protein: CASTPSGQNQETQYF. This chain links TRBV9 with TRBJ2-5, with D possibly matching TRBD1 (6 bases). V was shortened by 6 bases and J by 2 bases, with 17 bases between the two germline ends. This CDR3 comprises 15 residues. Per the germline V gene, CDR1 is SGDLS and CDR2 is YYNGEE.

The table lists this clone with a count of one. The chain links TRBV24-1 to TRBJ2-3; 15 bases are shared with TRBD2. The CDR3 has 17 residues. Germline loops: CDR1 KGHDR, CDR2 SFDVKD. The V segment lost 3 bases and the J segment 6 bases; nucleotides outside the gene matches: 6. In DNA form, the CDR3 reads TGTGCCACCAGTGATCTGGGACTAGCGGGAGGTCGGGATACGCAGTATTTT. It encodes CATSDLGLAGGRDTQYF.

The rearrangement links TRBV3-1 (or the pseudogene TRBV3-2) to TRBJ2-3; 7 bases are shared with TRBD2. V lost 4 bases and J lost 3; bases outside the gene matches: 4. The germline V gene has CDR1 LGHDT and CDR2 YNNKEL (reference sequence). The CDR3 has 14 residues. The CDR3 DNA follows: TGTGCCAGCAGCCCGAGCGGGACTACAGATACGCAGTATTTT. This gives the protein CASSPSGTTDTQYF.

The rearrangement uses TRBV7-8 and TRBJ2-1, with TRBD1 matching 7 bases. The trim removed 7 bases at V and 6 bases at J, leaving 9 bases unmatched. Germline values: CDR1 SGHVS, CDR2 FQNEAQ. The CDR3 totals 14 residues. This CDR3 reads CASTPRTGLNEQFF. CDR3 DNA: TGTGCCAGCACCCCCCGGACAGGTCTCAATGAGCAGTTCTTC.

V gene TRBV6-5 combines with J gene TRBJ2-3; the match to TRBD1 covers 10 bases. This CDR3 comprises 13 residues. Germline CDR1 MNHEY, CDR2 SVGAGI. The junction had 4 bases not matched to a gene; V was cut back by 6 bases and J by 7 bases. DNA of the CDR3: TGTGCCAGCAGCCGGGACAGGGGATATACGCAGTATTTT. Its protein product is CASSRDRGYTQYF.

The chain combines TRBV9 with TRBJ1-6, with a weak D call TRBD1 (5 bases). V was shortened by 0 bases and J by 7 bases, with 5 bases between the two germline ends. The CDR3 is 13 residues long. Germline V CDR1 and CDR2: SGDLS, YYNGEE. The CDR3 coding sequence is TGTGCCAGCAGCGTAGGGGGGAATTCACCCCTCCACTTT. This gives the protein CASSVGGNSPLHF.

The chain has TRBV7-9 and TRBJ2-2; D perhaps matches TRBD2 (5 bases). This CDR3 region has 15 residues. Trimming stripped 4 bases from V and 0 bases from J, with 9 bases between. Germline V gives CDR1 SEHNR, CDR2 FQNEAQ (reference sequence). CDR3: CASSYIGTNTGELFF. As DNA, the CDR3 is TGTGCCAGCAGCTACATCGGGACGAACACCGGGGAGCTGTTTTTT.

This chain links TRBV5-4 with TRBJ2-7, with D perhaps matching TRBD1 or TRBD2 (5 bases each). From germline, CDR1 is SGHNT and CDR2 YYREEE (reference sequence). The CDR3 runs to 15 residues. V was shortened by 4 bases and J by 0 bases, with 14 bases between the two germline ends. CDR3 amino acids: CASSIGTLSSYEQYF. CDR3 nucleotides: TGTGCCAGCAGCATCGGGACGCTAAGCTCCTACGAGCAGTACTTC.

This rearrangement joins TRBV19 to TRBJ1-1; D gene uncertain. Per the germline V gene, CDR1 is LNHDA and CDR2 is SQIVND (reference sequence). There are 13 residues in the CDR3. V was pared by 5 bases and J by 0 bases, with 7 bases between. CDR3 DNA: TGTGCCAGTAGTCCCCCACTGAACACTGAAGCTTTCTTT. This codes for CASSPPLNTEAFF.

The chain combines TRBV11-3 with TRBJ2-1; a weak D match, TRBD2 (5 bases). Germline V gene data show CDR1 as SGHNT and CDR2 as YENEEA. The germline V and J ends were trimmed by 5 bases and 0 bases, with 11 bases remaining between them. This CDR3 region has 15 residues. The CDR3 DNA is TGTGCCAGCAGCCCGGGGAGCCCCTCCTACAATGAGCAGTTCTTC. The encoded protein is CASSPGSPSYNEQFF.

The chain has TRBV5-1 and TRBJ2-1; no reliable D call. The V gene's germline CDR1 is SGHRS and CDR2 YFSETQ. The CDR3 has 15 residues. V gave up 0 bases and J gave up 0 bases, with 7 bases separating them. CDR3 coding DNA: TGCGCCAGCAGCTTGGTCGGGCCCTCCTACAATGAGCAGTTCTTC. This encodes CASSLVGPSYNEQFF.

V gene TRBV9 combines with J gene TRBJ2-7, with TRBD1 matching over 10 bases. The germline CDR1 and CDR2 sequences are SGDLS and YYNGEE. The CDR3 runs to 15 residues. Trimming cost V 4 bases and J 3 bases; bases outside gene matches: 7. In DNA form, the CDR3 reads TGTGCCAGCAGCCCCCGGGACAGGGGCTACTACGAGCAGTACTTC. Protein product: CASSPRDRGYYEQYF.

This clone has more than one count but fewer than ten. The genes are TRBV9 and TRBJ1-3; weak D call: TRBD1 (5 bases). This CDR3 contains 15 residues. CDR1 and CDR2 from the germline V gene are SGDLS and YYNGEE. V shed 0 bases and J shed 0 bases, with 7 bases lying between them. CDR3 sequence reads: CASSVGGTSGNTIYF. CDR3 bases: TGTGCCAGCAGCGTAGGAGGGACCTCTGGAAACACCATATATTTT.

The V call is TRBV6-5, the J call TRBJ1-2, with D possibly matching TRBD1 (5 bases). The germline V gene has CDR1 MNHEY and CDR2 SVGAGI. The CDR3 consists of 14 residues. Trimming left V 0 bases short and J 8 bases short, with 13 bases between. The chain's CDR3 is CASSYSDMSYGYTF. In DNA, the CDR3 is TGTGCCAGCAGTTACTCGGACATGTCCTACGGCTACACCTTC.

The CDR3 reads CASSPLGQETQYF. For the CDR3, the DNA is TGTGCCAGCTCACCACTTGGTCAAGAGACCCAGTACTTC. V and J are TRBV18 and TRBJ2-5; D remains ambiguous. There are 13 residues in the CDR3. The V end lost 1 base, the J end lost 2 bases, and 5 bases lay between the germline ends. Germline V gene sequence: CDR1 KGHSH, CDR2 LQKENI.

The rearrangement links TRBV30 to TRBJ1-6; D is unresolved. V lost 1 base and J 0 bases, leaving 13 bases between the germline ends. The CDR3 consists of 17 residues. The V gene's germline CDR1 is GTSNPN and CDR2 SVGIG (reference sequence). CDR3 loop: CAWSAPSPSSYNSPLHF. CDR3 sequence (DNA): TGTGCCTGGAGTGCGCCCAGCCCCAGCTCCTATAATTCACCCCTCCACTTT.

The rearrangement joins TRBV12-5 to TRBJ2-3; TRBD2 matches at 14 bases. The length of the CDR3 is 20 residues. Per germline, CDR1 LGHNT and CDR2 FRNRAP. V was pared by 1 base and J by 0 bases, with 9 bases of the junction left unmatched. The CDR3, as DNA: TGTGCTAGTGGTTTGGGGACTAGCGGGAGGACATCTGTCAGCACAGATACGCAGTATTTT. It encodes CASGLGTSGRTSVSTDTQYF.

DNA of the CDR3: TGCGCCAGCAGCTTGGAAGCAGCGGGAGTATCGAATGAGCAGTTCTTC. It specifies CASSLEAAGVSNEQFF. The chain links TRBV5-1 to TRBJ2-1, with 8 bases that match TRBD2. Per the germline V gene, CDR1 is SGHRS and CDR2 is YFSETQ. This CDR3 contains 16 residues. V lost 0 bases and J lost 7; bases outside the gene matches: 9.